One sample yielded the 13 T cell receptor beta chains listed below, sequenced in a study of esophageal squamous cell carcinoma under preoperative chemotherapy. The sample's time point: before preoperative PTX-NDP chemotherapy. TCRdb reprocessed the PCR reads with MiXCR, giving one entry per CDR3 protein. The sample includes over 10,000 distinct CDR3 sequences, roughly 50% of them seen just once. The specimen was collected from a patient given preoperative chemotherapy. The receptor set was obtained from a human donor with esophageal squamous cell carcinoma. The donor label of this sample is uncertain.

This clonotype was seen only a few times. This chain joins TRBV7-2 and TRBJ2-2; D is uncertain. The ends were cut back, 0 bases at V and 3 bases at J, with 5 bases in the middle. The CDR3 extends over 14 amino acids. Germline assignment: CDR1 SGHTA and CDR2 FQGNSA. The CDR3 spells CASSLAGDTGELFF. The CDR3 DNA is TGTGCCAGCAGCTTAGCTGGCGACACCGGGGAGCTGTTTTTT.

The genes are TRBV6-1 and TRBJ1-1, with D possibly being TRBD1 (5 bases). The ends were cut back, 6 bases at V and 11 bases at J, with 13 bases in the middle. The CDR3 is 11 amino acids. The germline CDR1 and CDR2 sequences are MNHNS and SASEGT. In DNA, the CDR3 is TGTGCCAGCAGCCAGGGAGGGTGGGCTTTCTTT. The encoded protein is CASSQGGWAFF.

About this clonotype: This may stem from a read error, because a much larger clone lies one nucleotide away. The J gene is TRBJ2-1, the V gene TRBV7-2; D remains ambiguous. This CDR3 is 15 amino acids long. The V end was cut by 0 bases, the J end by 10 bases, with 16 bases between. CDR1 is SGHTA, CDR2 FQGNSA, per germline. The CDR3 sequence is CASSLARIVSCEQFF. CDR3 nucleotide sequence: TGTGCCAGCAGCTTAGCGCGAATAGTCTCCTGCGAGCAGTTCTTC. Together with reference TRBV7-2 and TRBJ2-1, the CDR3 gives the full variable domain: GAGVSQSPSNKVTEKGKDVELRCDPISGHTALYWYRQSLGQGLEFLIYFQGNSAPDKSGLPSDRFSAERTGGSVSTLTIQRTQQEDSAVYLCASSLARIVSCEQFFGPGTRLTVL.

DNA of the CDR3: TGTGCCAGCAGTGGATCCGGGACAGGGGTATCCGGGGAGCTGTTTTTT. Translating it yields CASSGSGTGVSGELFF. The gene calls are TRBV6-1 and TRBJ2-2; 10 bases match TRBD1. CDR1 is MNHNS and CDR2 is SASEGT in the germline V gene. CDR3 length: 16 residues. J was trimmed by 6 bases and V by 4 bases; bases with no gene match: 8.

This clonotype counts as medium-sized. The rearrangement links TRBV7-2 to TRBJ2-5, with no clear D. This CDR3 is built from 14 residues. The V end was cut by 1 base, the J end by 2 bases, with 8 bases between. Germline CDR1 reads SGHTA; CDR2 reads FQGNSA. CDR3: CASSLGPNQETQYF. CDR3 coding DNA: TGTGCCAGCAGCTTAGGACCAAATCAAGAGACCCAGTACTTC.

The gene calls are TRBV7-8 and TRBJ2-1, with a possible D match to TRBD1 (6 bases). This CDR3 contains 17 residues. CDR1 and CDR2 (germline): SGHVS, FQNEAQ. Trimming removed 4 bases from V and 7 bases from J, with 23 bases in between. CDR3 DNA sequence: TGTGCCAGCAGCTCCCTAGGGGGTGTAGGACGCAGGAATGAGCAGTTCTTC. It specifies CASSSLGGVGRRNEQFF.

The chain is built from TRBV6-1 and TRBJ2-3; D is tentatively TRBD1 or TRBD2 (6 bases each). TRBJ2-7 explains the end of the DNA better; the J call may be wrong. Germline assignment: CDR1 MNHNS and CDR2 SASEGT. The CDR3 loop spans 13 amino acids. This chain's CDR3 is CASLAGGTDTQYF. Written as DNA, the CDR3 is TGTGCCAGCCTCGCCGGGGGCACAGATACGCAGTACTTC.

This clonotype is classed as medium-sized (0.01 to 0.1%). This sequence may be a read error, since a much larger clone differs from it by one base. This chain links TRBV6-6 with TRBJ2-5, with TRBD2 matching over 9 bases. Per germline, CDR1 MNHNY and CDR2 SVGAGI (reference sequence). With V trimmed by 6 bases and J by 0 bases, 14 bases remained unmatched. CDR3 length equals 18 residues. The CDR3 sequence is CASRYTGTSRSNQETQYF. The CDR3, as DNA: TGTGCCAGCAGGTACACCGGGACTAGCAGGAGCAACCAAGAGACCCAGTACTTC.

The rearrangement joins TRBV12-3 or TRBV12-4 to TRBJ2-3; possibly TRBD2 for D (6 bases). The CDR3 spans 14 residues. V lost 0 bases and J 8 bases, leaving 12 bases between the germline ends. The CDR3 loop is CASSLASYGGTQYF. The CDR3, as DNA: TGTGCCAGCAGTTTAGCCTCGTACGGGGGTACGCAGTATTTT.

In regard to this clonotype: Mismatch with germline at one junction end may stem from a read error. The V call is TRBV6-1, the J call TRBJ2-3; 10 bases are shared with TRBD2. The CDR3 contains 16 residues. Germline CDR1 and CDR2: MNHNS and SASEGT. CDR3 DNA: TGTGCCAGTCGGAAGAGCGGGAGGGGTGAGGCAGATACGCAGTATTTC. Its protein is CASRKSGRGEADTQYF.

The chain joins TRBV5-1 to TRBJ2-1, with TRBD2 as a possible D gene (6 bases). Germline loops: CDR1 SGHRS, CDR2 YFSETQ. Trimming took off 0 bases at V and 7 bases at J, with 11 bases between the two ends. This CDR3 has 14 residues. The CDR3 sequence is CASSLGGVLNEQFF. The DNA for the CDR3 is TGCGCCAGCAGCTTGGGGGGGGTCTTGAATGAGCAGTTCTTC. The full variable domain, rest sourced from reference TRBV5-1 and TRBJ2-1, is KAGVTQTPRYLIKTRGQQVTLSCSPISGHRSVSWYQQTPGQGLQFLFEYFSETQRNKGNFPGRFSGRQFSNSRSEMNVSTLELGDSALYLCASSLGGVLNEQFFGPGTRLTVL.

This clonotype is deemed medium-sized. V gene TRBV6-1 combines with J gene TRBJ2-1; TRBD2 aligns across 7 bases. The CDR3 spans 15 residues. Germline V CDR1 and CDR2: MNHNS, SASEGT. Unmatched junction bases numbered 9, after V lost 4 bases and J lost 6 bases. The CDR3 loop reads CASSVEGRVGNEQFF. CDR3 sequence (DNA): TGTGCCAGCAGTGTTGAGGGGAGGGTCGGCAATGAGCAGTTCTTC.

This clonotype was seen at least ten times. This clone may be a read error of a much larger clone one base away. V and J are TRBV6-1 and TRBJ2-1; D uncertain. The CDR3 contains 14 residues. V shed 1 base and J shed 10 bases, with 14 bases lying between them. Germline V lookup: CDR1 MNHNS, CDR2 SASEGT. The CDR3 here is CASSEDYRVHEQFF. The CDR3 coding sequence is TGTGCCAGCAGTGAAGATTATAGGGTGCACGAGCAGTTCTTC.